This T cell receptor beta chain was identified during a study of blood T cells in healthy people across ages. The study's findings and limits: Considered underestimates were the diversity estimates obtained from one million T cells.

For this clonotype: What it binds is not known.

Germline CDR1 is SGHTA and CDR2 is FQGTGA. The CDR3 contains 13 residues. V dropped 3 bases and J dropped 10 bases, with 10 bases sitting between them. There were healthy Caucasian individuals from Russia, aged roughly 6 to 95, serving as donors. Each individual donor underwent a draw of approximately 9.8 milliliters of peripheral blood. The authors ran a second PCR of 7 to 11 cycles using a sample-barcoded 5' primer and a J-beta primer mix. TCRdb used MiXCR to reprocess the 5' RACE reads, holding one entry per CDR3 protein. In the table there are 920,000 or so distinct CDR3 sequences, around 43% of which are singletons.

Material for sequencing was blood. The receptor's source is a woman in her sixties in good health. The chain carries TRBV7-3 and TRBJ1-6; tentative D call: TRBD1 (6 bases). CDR3 amino acids: CASSLYRGSPLHF. The CDR3 nucleotides read TGTGCCAGCAGCTTGTATAGGGGGTCACCCCTCCACTTT.